The sample holds a few counts of the clone carrying this TCR beta chain. The target antigen is unknown. Both 60 Vbeta primers and 13 Jbeta primers went into the PCR. The protocol was immunoSEQ multiplex PCR, while the TCRdb copy is restricted to in-frame clones and leaves out a portion. The repertoire holds 180,000 or so clones, with over 75% as singletons. This sample is part of a study of cytomegalovirus exposure and HLA in healthy donors. Study-wide points: Listed as cytomegalovirus-associated were over 150 TCR beta chains. Presence/absence comparisons presumed near-even sequencing depth among donors.

CDR3 length equals 17 residues. J lost 2 bases, V lost 7 bases, and 13 bases had no gene match. Germline values: CDR1 MGHDK, CDR2 SYGVNS. The donors (healthy individuals) were bone marrow donors. The specimen sequenced was PBMCs. The origin of this receptor is a man aged 45-65 years in good health and CMV-seropositive. This chain joins TRBV25-1 and TRBJ1-2; TRBD1 matches at 10 bases. The CDR3 here is CASTYRDRGASNYGYTF. The CDR3 DNA reads TGTGCCAGCACATACCGGGACAGGGGAGCGTCAAACTATGGCTACACCTTC.